This TCR beta chain was sequenced in a study of CD8 T cells in ankylosing spondylitis. Notes on the study in general: Some motif variants had been reported before (in reactive arthritis synovial fluid and blood).

This clonotype was picked up many times. Its antigen is unidentified. The V end was cut by 4 bases, the J end by 0 bases, with 7 bases between. Germline loops: CDR1 SGHRS, CDR2 YFSETQ. This CDR3 has 14 amino acids. TCRdb itself ran the 5' RACE reads through MiXCR, one entry per CDR3 protein. The sample yields fewer than 200,000 distinct CDR3 sequences, 15% to 20% seen once. The rearrangement uses TRBV5-1 and TRBJ2-2; D is undetermined. The clonotype was recovered from a male donor with ankylosing spondylitis or in good health (not recorded which). The sequenced sample was blood, either unsorted or a sorted T cell fraction (not recorded which). The CDR3 protein is CASSRTANTGELFF. DNA for the CDR3: TGCGCCAGCAGCAGGACGGCGAACACCGGGGAGCTGTTTTTT.